One sample yielded the 15 T cell receptor beta chains listed below, sequenced in a study of cytomegalovirus exposure and HLA in healthy donors. The table came from immunoSEQ multiplex PCR; TCRdb's copy has only in-frame clones and leaves some out. The data hold approximately 240,000 clones, with around nine tenths observed a single time. The sequenced material came from PBMCs. The receptor set was obtained from a woman between 18 and 29 years old in good health and CMV-seronegative.

The CDR3: CAWSQGAGLNQPQHF. The CDR3 nucleotides are TGTGCCTGGAGCCAGGGGGCAGGGCTAAATCAGCCCCAGCATTTT. The rearrangement links TRBV30 to TRBJ1-5; 8 positions agree with TRBD1. The V gene end was trimmed by 3 bases and the J gene end by 4 bases; junction bases not matched to a gene: 8. Germline V gene lookup returns CDR1 GTSNPN and CDR2 SVGIG (reference sequence). The CDR3 totals 15 residues.

The J gene is TRBJ2-5, the V gene TRBV15; D perhaps matches TRBD2 (6 bases). The germline CDR1 and CDR2 sequences are LNHNV and YYDKDF (reference sequence). V was shortened by 0 bases and J by 2 bases, with 13 bases between the two germline ends. The CDR3 runs 16 residues. The CDR3 nucleotides read TGTGCCACCAGCAGAGATGTTGCGGGACCTCAAGAGACCCAGTACTTC. This gives the protein CATSRDVAGPQETQYF. Variable domain in full (rest from reference TRBV15 and TRBJ2-5): DAMVIQNPRYQVTQFGKPVTLSCSQTLNHNVMYWYQQKSSQAPKLLFHYYDKDFNNEADTPDNFQSRRPNTSFCFLDIRSPGLGDTAMYLCATSRDVAGPQETQYFGPGTRLLVL.

This chain uses TRBV7-2 with TRBJ2-7, with D maybe TRBD1 (6 bases). This CDR3 is 14 amino acids long. Trimming shortened V by 3 bases and J by 5 bases, and 14 bases separated the two germline ends. Germline V gene data show CDR1 as SGHTA and CDR2 as FQGNSA. CDR3 bases: TGTGCCAGCAGCTTTAAAGGGGGTTCGCACGAGCAGTACTTC. It codes for CASSFKGGSHEQYF.

The chain employs TRBV7-9 and TRBJ2-1; D not resolved. Deletions cut 3 bases from V and 9 bases from J, with 3 bases between. This CDR3 spans 10 amino acids. Germline CDR1 is SEHNR and CDR2 is FQNEAQ (reference sequence). CDR3 nucleotides: TGTGCCAGCAGCTTTAGTGAGCAGTTCTTC. Protein: CASSFSEQFF.

The V and J genes are TRBV6-1 and TRBJ1-1, with 7 bases lining up with TRBD1. Germline-derived CDR1 and CDR2 are MNHNS and SASEGT. The CDR3 is 13 residues long. J was trimmed by 2 bases and V by 10 bases; bases with no gene match: 7. The CDR3 protein is CANRQGPNTEAFF. CDR3 DNA: TGTGCCAACCGACAGGGACCCAACACTGAAGCTTTCTTT.

V and J are TRBV27 and TRBJ1-5; unclear D gene. Trimming pared 6 bases from V and 1 base from J, leaving 16 bases between. This CDR3 comprises 16 residues. Germline CDR1 MNHEY, CDR2 SMNVEV (reference sequence). DNA of the CDR3: TGTGCCAGCAGCCTAAAGCCGGTAATAAGCAATCAGCCCCAGCATTTT. Encoded protein: CASSLKPVISNQPQHF.

V gene TRBV30 combines with J gene TRBJ1-4, with unresolved D. The ends were cut back, 4 bases at V and 1 base at J, with 7 bases in the middle. The CDR3 consists of 13 residues. Per the germline V gene, CDR1 is GTSNPN and CDR2 is SVGIG (reference sequence). CDR3 protein: CAWKKRTNEKLFF. In nucleotides, the CDR3 is TGTGCCTGGAAGAAGAGAACTAATGAAAAACTGTTTTTT. Based on the CDR3 plus reference TRBV30 and TRBJ1-4, the full variable domain is SQTIHQWPATLVQPVGSPLSLECTVEGTSNPNLYWYRQAAGRGLQLLFYSVGIGQISSEVPQNLSASRPQDRQFILSSKKLLLSDSGFYLCAWKKRTNEKLFFGSGTQLSVL.

This clone was observed a single time. The chain links TRBV19 to TRBJ2-5; tentatively, D is TRBD1 (6 bases). Deletions cut 5 bases from V and 3 bases from J, with 10 bases between. CDR1 is LNHDA, CDR2 SQIVND, per germline (reference sequence). The length of the CDR3 is 13 residues. CDR3 region: CASSPPGEETQYF. The DNA for the CDR3 is TGTGCCAGTAGTCCGCCAGGGGAAGAGACCCAGTACTTC.

The V and J genes are TRBV7-5 and TRBJ2-1; the D call in the table, TRBD2, was not verified against the DNA. TRBV7-5 has pseudogene status. The CDR3 consists of 14 residues. CDR3 bases: TGTGTCAGAAGCTGTACTGAGCGGAGAGATGAGCAGTTCTTC. It yields the protein CVRSCTERRDEQFF.

This chain links TRBV9 with TRBJ2-3; D not certain. Trimming shortened V by 0 bases and J by 9 bases, and 11 bases separated the two germline ends. The CDR3 sequence is 13 residues long. The germline gives CDR1 SGDLS, CDR2 YYNGEE. The CDR3 DNA is TGTGCCAGCAGCGTAGATGGCTCCTTGACGCAGTATTTT. Protein product: CASSVDGSLTQYF.

The gene calls are TRBV5-4 and TRBJ2-2; no definite D call. The CDR3 totals 15 residues. The V gene lost 4 bases and the J gene lost 4 bases, with 14 bases spanning the gap. Looked up from germline, CDR1 is SGHNT and CDR2 is YYREEE (reference sequence). CDR3 in amino acids: CASSAATTSTGELFF. CDR3 nucleotides: TGTGCCAGCAGCGCGGCAACTACGTCCACCGGGGAGCTGTTTTTT.

The chain combines TRBV20-1 with TRBJ2-7; no firm D call. CDR1 DFQATT and CDR2 SNEGSKA come from the germline V gene (reference sequence). Trimming removed 5 bases from V and 6 bases from J, with 11 bases in between. The length of the CDR3 is 11 residues. The CDR3 loop is CSAGLAVEQYF. The CDR3 bases are TGCAGTGCTGGATTAGCAGTCGAGCAGTACTTC.

V usage is TRBV27 and J usage is TRBJ2-2; 15 positions agree with TRBD2. The V gene end was trimmed by 5 bases and the J gene end by 5 bases; junction bases not matched to a gene: 3. Per the germline V gene, CDR1 is MNHEY and CDR2 is SMNVEV (reference sequence). This CDR3 is built from 16 residues. CDR3 residues: CASSRGLAGGTGELFF. The CDR3 DNA reads TGTGCCAGCAGTAGAGGACTAGCGGGAGGGACCGGGGAGCTGTTTTTT.

This clone was recorded once. The chain carries TRBV18 and TRBJ2-5; D is uncertain. This CDR3 contains 14 residues. Germline-derived CDR1 and CDR2 are KGHSH and LQKENI. Trimming shortened V by 3 bases and J by 5 bases, and 13 bases separated the two germline ends. CDR3 amino acids: CASSPPVVKETQYF. The CDR3 nucleotides are TGTGCCAGCTCACCGCCGGTAGTCAAGGAGACCCAGTACTTC.

This clone was seen only once. V gene TRBV28 combines with J gene TRBJ2-1; D gene unclear. This CDR3 is 12 amino acids long. CDR1 is MDHEN and CDR2 is SYDVKM in the germline V gene. The V and J ends lost 5 bases and 3 bases respectively, with 5 bases between them. In DNA, the CDR3 is TGTGCCAGCAGTGGCAACTACAATGAGCAGTTCTTC. This sequence encodes CASSGNYNEQFF. Supplemented by reference TRBV28 and TRBJ2-1, the full variable domain reads DVKVTQSSRYLVKRTGEKVFLECVQDMDHENMFWYRQDPGLGLRLIYFSYDVKMKEKGDIPEGYSVSREKKERFSLILESASTNQTSMYLCASSGNYNEQFFGPGTRLTVL.